A selection of T cell receptor beta chains follows, all from one sample in a study of T cell repertoires in cytomegalovirus infection. From the reads, TCRdb called clonotypes with MiXCR, one entry per CDR3 protein. The sample contains about 130,000 distinct CDR3 sequences, roughly 9% of which appear only once. The sequencing sample was made of PBMCs. These receptor sequences come from a human donor in good health (CMV status not recorded). Some clones in this sample may be carry-over from other donors' samples. The CDR3 runs from the conserved cysteine through the conserved F or W. The D gene is left open where the match is weak. Clone sizes are given selectively: once, few, many, or a class where the clone is expanded.

v_call: TRBV4-1
d_call: -
j_call: TRBJ2-7
clone_size: many
cdr3_aa: CASSDTGRGEQYF
cdr3_nt: TGCGCCAGCAGTGACACAGGGAGGGGGGAGCAGTACTTC

v_call: TRBV14
d_call: -
j_call: TRBJ1-1
clone_size: many
cdr3_aa: CASSQGGTLNTEAFF
cdr3_nt: TGTGCCAGCAGCCAAGGGGGGACACTGAACACTGAAGCTTTCTTT

v_call: TRBV20-1
d_call: TRBD2
j_call: TRBJ2-3
clone_size: few
cdr3_aa: CSAIHSGGTSKSSTDTQYF
cdr3_nt: TGCAGTGCTATACATAGCGGGGGGACCTCGAAATCTAGCACAGATACGCAGTATTTT

v_call: TRBV19
d_call: TRBD1
j_call: TRBJ2-4
clone_size: many
cdr3_aa: CATADRVDIQYF
cdr3_nt: TGTGCCACCGCGGACAGGGTGGACATTCAGTACTTC

v_call: TRBV7-2
d_call: -
j_call: TRBJ1-6
clone_size: many
cdr3_aa: CASSLQRTASSYNSPLHF
cdr3_nt: TGTGCCAGCAGCTTACAGAGGACAGCGAGCTCCTATAATTCACCCCTCCACTTT

v_call: TRBV7-6
d_call: TRBD2
j_call: TRBJ2-1
clone_size: many
cdr3_aa: CASSRSGGAGYNEQFF
cdr3_nt: TGTGCCAGCAGTCGTAGCGGGGGGGCGGGTTACAATGAGCAGTTCTTC

v_call: TRBV3-1
d_call: -
j_call: TRBJ2-1
clone_size: -
cdr3_aa: CASSQEVSPEQFF
cdr3_nt: TGTGCCAGCAGCCAAGAGGTCTCCCCAGAGCAGTTCTTC

v_call: TRBV20-1
d_call: TRBD1
j_call: TRBJ2-2
clone_size: many
cdr3_aa: CSARETGARTGELFF
cdr3_nt: TGCAGTGCTAGAGAGACAGGGGCTCGGACCGGGGAGCTGTTTTTT

v_call: TRBV7-2
d_call: TRBD2
j_call: TRBJ2-3
clone_size: many
cdr3_aa: CASSLSGGGGSTDTQYF
cdr3_nt: TGTGCCAGCAGCTTATCTGGCGGGGGGGGATCCACAGATACGCAGTATTTT

v_call: TRBV7-8
d_call: -
j_call: TRBJ1-1
clone_size: many
cdr3_aa: CASSLTVVPNTEAFF
cdr3_nt: TGTGCCAGCAGCCTAACTGTGGTACCGAACACTGAAGCTTTCTTT

v_call: TRBV7-2
d_call: TRBD1
j_call: TRBJ2-5
clone_size: many
cdr3_aa: CASSVPSGTGGETQYF
cdr3_nt: TGTGCCAGCAGCGTCCCTTCCGGGACAGGTGGAGAGACCCAGTACTTC

v_call: TRBV7-2
d_call: -
j_call: TRBJ1-1
clone_size: many
cdr3_aa: CASSATWRTGGNTEAFF
cdr3_nt: TGTGCCAGCAGCGCAACGTGGCGCACTGGAGGGAACACTGAAGCTTTCTTT

v_call: TRBV7-9
d_call: -
j_call: TRBJ2-7
clone_size: many
cdr3_aa: CASSSPGPLGGSRQYF
cdr3_nt: TGTGCCAGCAGCTCTCCGGGACCCTTAGGCGGTTCGCGGCAGTACTTC

v_call: TRBV14
d_call: -
j_call: TRBJ2-5
clone_size: many
cdr3_aa: CASSQLGQKQETQYF
cdr3_nt: TGTGCCAGCAGCCAGCTAGGACAGAAACAAGAGACCCAGTACTTC

v_call: TRBV25-1
d_call: -
j_call: TRBJ2-2
clone_size: few
cdr3_aa: CARGKRLTGELFF
cdr3_nt: TGTGCCAGGGGAAAGAGGTTGACCGGGGAGCTGTTTTTT

v_call: TRBV7-2
d_call: TRBD2
j_call: TRBJ2-5
clone_size: many
cdr3_aa: CASSLGTNQETQYF
cdr3_nt: TGTGCCAGCAGCCTGGGGACTAATCAAGAGACCCAGTACTTC

v_call: TRBV11-1
d_call: -
j_call: TRBJ1-2
clone_size: many
cdr3_aa: CASSFLVADKVGGYTF
cdr3_nt: TGTGCCAGCAGCTTTCTGGTGGCAGATAAGGTCGGGGGCTACACCTTC

v_call: TRBV19
d_call: -
j_call: TRBJ2-1
clone_size: many
cdr3_aa: CASSNRAYEQFF
cdr3_nt: TGTGCCAGTAGTAACAGGGCCTATGAGCAGTTCTTC

v_call: TRBV7-3
d_call: -
j_call: TRBJ1-2
clone_size: many
cdr3_aa: CASSLDSTNYGYTF
cdr3_nt: TGTGCCAGCAGCTTGGATTCAACTAACTATGGCTACACCTTC

v_call: TRBV7-2
d_call: -
j_call: TRBJ2-4
clone_size: many
cdr3_aa: CASSPVRSGKNIQYF
cdr3_nt: TGTGCCAGCAGCCCCGTGCGGTCGGGTAAAAACATTCAGTACTTC

v_call: TRBV5-1
d_call: -
j_call: TRBJ1-3
clone_size: many
cdr3_aa: CASSLGSELGNTIYF
cdr3_nt: TGCGCCAGCAGCTTGGGATCCGAACTAGGAAACACCATATATTTT

v_call: TRBV10-3
d_call: TRBD1
j_call: TRBJ1-1
clone_size: few
cdr3_aa: CAISYGQGNTEAFF
cdr3_nt: TGTGCCATCAGTTACGGACAGGGGAACACTGAAGCTTTCTTT

v_call: TRBV29-1
d_call: -
j_call: TRBJ2-6
clone_size: many
cdr3_aa: CSVARDVNSGANVLTF
cdr3_nt: TGCAGCGTTGCCCGGGATGTAAACTCTGGGGCCAACGTCCTGACTTTC

v_call: TRBV14
d_call: -
j_call: TRBJ1-6
clone_size: many
cdr3_aa: CASSQDFSDSPLHF
cdr3_nt: TGTGCCAGCAGCCAAGATTTTTCGGATTCACCCCTCCACTTT

v_call: TRBV12-3/TRBV12-4
d_call: TRBD1
j_call: TRBJ2-2
clone_size: many
cdr3_aa: CASMGTGVLGELFF
cdr3_nt: TGTGCCAGCATGGGGACAGGCGTGTTGGGGGAGCTGTTTTTT

v_call: TRBV5-1
d_call: -
j_call: TRBJ1-2
clone_size: many
cdr3_aa: CASSLITSHGYTF
cdr3_nt: TGCGCCAGCAGCTTGATCACGTCCCATGGCTACACCTTC

v_call: TRBV29-1
d_call: TRBD1
j_call: TRBJ2-5
clone_size: many
cdr3_aa: CSAGQGRGQETQYF
cdr3_nt: TGCAGCGCCGGACAGGGACGGGGCCAAGAGACCCAGTACTTC

v_call: TRBV20-1
d_call: -
j_call: TRBJ1-1
clone_size: many
cdr3_aa: CSARATLEAFF
cdr3_nt: TGCAGTGCTAGGGCCACCCTTGAAGCTTTCTTT

v_call: TRBV20-1
d_call: -
j_call: TRBJ1-1
clone_size: few
cdr3_aa: CSASRVVGTEAFF
cdr3_nt: TGCAGTGCTAGCAGGGTAGTTGGCACTGAAGCTTTCTTT

v_call: TRBV12-3/TRBV12-4
d_call: -
j_call: TRBJ1-2
clone_size: many
cdr3_aa: CASSFIEGLYGYTF
cdr3_nt: TGTGCCAGCAGTTTTATAGAGGGGCTCTATGGCTACACCTTC

v_call: TRBV6-6
d_call: -
j_call: TRBJ1-1
clone_size: few
cdr3_aa: CASSSQATEAFF
cdr3_nt: TGTGCCAGCAGTTCACAGGCCACTGAAGCTTTCTTT

v_call: TRBV27
d_call: -
j_call: TRBJ2-2
clone_size: many
cdr3_aa: CASSYTPRVGGELFF
cdr3_nt: TGTGCCAGCAGTTACACTCCTCGGGTCGGCGGGGAGCTGTTTTTT

v_call: TRBV29-1
d_call: -
j_call: TRBJ2-5
clone_size: few
cdr3_aa: CSVATQETQYF
cdr3_nt: TGCAGCGTTGCAACCCAAGAGACCCAGTACTTC

v_call: TRBV19
d_call: -
j_call: TRBJ2-5
clone_size: -
cdr3_aa: CASSKTTIIAETQYF
cdr3_nt: TGTGCCAGTAGTAAGACTACAATCATCGCCGAGACCCAGTACTTC

v_call: TRBV12-3/TRBV12-4
d_call: -
j_call: TRBJ1-5
clone_size: many
cdr3_aa: CASSLGLRSNQPQHF
cdr3_nt: TGTGCCAGCAGCCTTGGTCTACGGAGCAATCAGCCCCAGCATTTT